The T cell receptor (beta chain) under discussion was sequenced for a study of T cell responses to AZD1222 COVID-19 vaccine. General study results and limits: Spike was spanned by vaccine-associated CD4 TCRs, which were dominant at 160-218 and 743-854. Sampled repertoires all dated from after the peak T cell response. Donors were largely white British and mainly female; clonal diversity was possibly underestimated.

Repertoires were generated with immunoSEQ multiplex PCR, while TCRdb's copy carries only in-frame clones and drops some. The data show under 140,000 clones, about 90% seen once. Points on this clone: What it binds is not known.

The CDR3 has 16 residues. The germline gives CDR1 SGHVS, CDR2 FQNEAQ. Trimming at V came to 5 bases and at J to 1 base, leaving 9 bases not matched to a gene. The TCR was taken from an adult in good health. Here the sequenced sample was peripheral blood, taken on day 0 of AZD1222 vaccination. The gene calls are TRBV7-8 and TRBJ2-5; 8 bases are shared with TRBD1. CDR3 loop: CASSQRTGTAQETQYF. CDR3 DNA sequence: TGTGCCAGCAGCCAGAGGACAGGGACGGCCCAAGAGACCCAGTACTTC.